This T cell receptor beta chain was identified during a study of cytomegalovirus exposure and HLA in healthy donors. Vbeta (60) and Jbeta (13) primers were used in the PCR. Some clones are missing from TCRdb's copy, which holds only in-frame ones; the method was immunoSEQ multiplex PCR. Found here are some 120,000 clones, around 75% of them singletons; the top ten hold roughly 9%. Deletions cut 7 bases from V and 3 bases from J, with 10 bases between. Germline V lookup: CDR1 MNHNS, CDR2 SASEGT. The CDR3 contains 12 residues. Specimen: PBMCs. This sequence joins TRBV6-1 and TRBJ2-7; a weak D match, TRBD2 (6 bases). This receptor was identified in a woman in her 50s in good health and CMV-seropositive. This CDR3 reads CASNRGLYEQYF. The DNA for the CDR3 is TGTGCCAGCAATAGGGGACTCTACGAGCAGTACTTC.